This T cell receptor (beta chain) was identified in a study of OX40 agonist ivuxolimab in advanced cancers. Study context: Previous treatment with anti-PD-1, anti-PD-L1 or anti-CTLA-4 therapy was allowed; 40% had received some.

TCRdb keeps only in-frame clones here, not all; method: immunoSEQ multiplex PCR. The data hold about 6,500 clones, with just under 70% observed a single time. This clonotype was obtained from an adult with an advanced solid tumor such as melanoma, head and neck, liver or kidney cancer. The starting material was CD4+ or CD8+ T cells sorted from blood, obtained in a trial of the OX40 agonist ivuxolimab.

CDR3 sequence: CASSSPDSPHEPQHF. CDR3 in DNA: TGTGCCAGCAGTTCCCCGGACAGCCCCCATGAGCCCCAGCATTTT. The chain couples TRBV28 to TRBJ1-5, with a weak D call TRBD1 (6 bases). CDR3 size: 15 residues. Trimming pared 4 bases from V and 8 bases from J, leaving 18 bases between. The germline V gene has CDR1 MDHEN and CDR2 SYDVKM. The variable domain in full, with the rest retrieved from reference TRBV28 and TRBJ1-5, is DVKVTQSSRYLVKRTGEKVFLECVQDMDHENMFWYRQDPGLGLRLIYFSYDVKMKEKGDIPEGYSVSREKKERFSLILESASTNQTSMYLCASSSPDSPHEPQHFGDGTRLSIL.